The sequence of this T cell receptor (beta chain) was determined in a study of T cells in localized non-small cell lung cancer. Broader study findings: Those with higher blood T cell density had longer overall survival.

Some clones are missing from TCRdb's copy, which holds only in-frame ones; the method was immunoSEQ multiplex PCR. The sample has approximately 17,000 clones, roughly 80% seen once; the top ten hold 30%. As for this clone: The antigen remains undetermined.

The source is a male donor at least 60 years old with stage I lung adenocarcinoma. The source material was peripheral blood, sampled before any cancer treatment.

The CDR3 reads CASRQGDYGYTF. DNA for the CDR3: TGTGCCAGCAGACAGGGAGACTATGGCTACACCTTC. The J gene is TRBJ1-2, the V gene TRBV6-9; tentative D call: TRBD1 (6 bases). V was cut by 6 bases and J by 3 bases, with 8 bases left in between. Germline CDR1 reads MNHGY; CDR2 reads SVAAGI. The length of the CDR3 is 12 residues.